This T cell receptor beta chain was captured in a study of early T cells in non-severe SARS-CoV-2 infection. The CDR3 is 14 residues long. Germline CDR1 and CDR2: KGHSH and LQKENI. The V segment lost 5 bases and the J segment 0 bases; nucleotides outside the gene matches: 3. Only a few counts were recorded for this clonotype. TCRdb re-derived calls from the 5' RACE reads in MiXCR, one entry per CDR3 protein. The profile shows some 71,000 distinct CDR3 sequences, 9.5% to 12% of them singletons. The clonotype comes from an adult who was a healthcare worker with PCR-confirmed SARS-CoV-2 infection or an uninfected control (not recorded which). The sequenced sample was whole blood, obtained at baseline. The chain employs TRBV18 and TRBJ2-5, with 7 bases fitting TRBD1. CDR3 residues: CASSADRNQETQYF. The CDR3 nucleotides read TGTGCCAGCTCAGCGGACAGGAACCAAGAGACCCAGTACTTC.